This T cell receptor beta chain was sequenced for a study of glioma-infiltrating T cells after dendritic cell vaccination. Study in general: Autologous tumor lysate-pulsed dendritic cell vaccination was given between the early 2000s and the early 2010s.

The CDR3 covers 16 residues. The V gene's germline CDR1 is MNHNY and CDR2 SVGAGI (reference sequence). V was trimmed by 8 bases and J by 2 bases, leaving 19 bases between them. TCRdb's table, derived via immunoSEQ multiplex PCR, lists solely in-frame clones and lacks some. Of around 62,000 clones listed, 82% are singletons. Patients had residual fresh-frozen tumor tissue and more than two years of survival data. The gene calls are TRBV6-6 and TRBJ1-3, with D tentatively TRBD1 (5 bases). The sample was blood, taken before dendritic cell vaccination. The sequence derives from a human donor with glioblastoma. CDR3: CASGLQAPRTGNTIYF. The CDR3 coding sequence is TGTGCCAGCGGGCTACAGGCCCCTAGAACTGGAAACACCATATATTTT.